This TCR beta chain was observed in a study of identical twins. This CDR3 contains 16 residues. Germline CDR1 is DFQATT and CDR2 is SNEGSKA (reference sequence). With 6 bases clipped from V and 4 bases from J, the junction kept 12 bases outside the gene matches. Using its own MiXCR run on the 5' RACE reads, TCRdb lists one record per CDR3 protein. The sample has 500,000 or so distinct CDR3 sequences, 12% to 15% seen once. Many counts were recorded for this clonotype. Another study also made use of these data, one on yellow fever vaccine responses in identical twins.

The chain has TRBV20-1 and TRBJ1-4, with TRBD1 matching 9 bases. The clonotype was recovered from a woman aged 18-29 years in good health. Sequencing input: CD4+ T cells sorted from blood. The CDR3 DNA follows: TGCAGTGCCGAAGTATCCCGGACAGGGGTTAATGAAAAACTGTTTTTT. This gives the protein CSAEVSRTGVNEKLFF.